Listed below are T cell receptor beta chains from one sample, sequenced in a study of blood T cell repertoires in COVID-19. This table comes from immunoSEQ multiplex PCR, and its TCRdb copy is limited to in-frame clones, with some not included. The table lists approximately 130,000 clones, 75% to 90% of them singletons. Sequencing input: PBMCs or T cells enriched from blood (not recorded which). These receptors all come from a man aged 25 to 40 who had recovered from COVID-19. Both conserved end residues are part of each CDR3. Only some rows state a clone size, as once, few, many or a class for expanded clones.

>TRBV7-9|TRBJ1-2|NA
CASSSRDSYGYTF
>TRBV19|TRBJ2-1|NA
CASSPGTYNEQFF
>TRBV10-2|TRBJ2-7|NA
CASSEIRVPEQYF
>TRBV12-5|TRBJ2-5|NA
CASGTPTAGGQETQYF
>TRBV10-3|TRBJ1-2|NA
CALGKGQDYGYTF
>TRBV5-4|TRBJ1-2|NA
CASSLGQGKLYGYTF
>TRBV18|TRBJ1-4|NA
CASSPPSREDNEKLFF
>TRBV6-2/TRBV6-3|TRBJ1-3|NA
CASSYGLGGHSGNTIYF
>TRBV11-3|TRBJ2-5|NA
CASSLGASGGGQETQYF
>TRBV13|TRBJ2-4|few
CASSIAGTGLAKNIQYF
>TRBV3-1/TRBV3-2|TRBJ2-3|NA
CASSQRLAGFSHTQYF
>TRBV13|TRBJ1-2|NA
CASSFFSGNLYGYTF
>TRBV7-9|TRBJ2-3|NA
CASSSTGQRPTDTQYF
>TRBV11-2|TRBJ2-1|NA
CASSFSGKTYNEQFF
>TRBV5-1|TRBJ1-2|NA
CASSFARDYGYTF
>TRBV19|TRBJ1-1|NA
CASSSGMNTEAFF
>TRBV10-1|TRBJ2-7|few
CASSERDEQYF
>TRBV7-6|TRBJ2-2|NA
CASSLLTGNTGELFF
>TRBV6-5|TRBJ1-4|NA
CASTKGQGDEKLFF
>TRBV6-5|TRBJ1-2|NA
CASRGPGQGVDGYTF
>TRBV27|TRBJ1-2|NA
CASRFGGGIDYGYTF
>TRBV19|TRBJ1-5|few
CASMEGNQPQHF
>TRBV6-1|TRBJ1-2|NA
CASSERGGFGYTF
>TRBV3-1/TRBV3-2|TRBJ2-5|NA
CASSQGGLVETQYF
>TRBV6-5|TRBJ2-7|NA
CASRSPSGAVQYF
>TRBV6-1|TRBJ1-5|NA
CASSEAWGGAGNQPQHF
>TRBV29-1|TRBJ2-1|NA
CSGVAGGYNEQFF
>TRBV5-1|TRBJ1-2|NA
CASSFGVGTGTNGYTF
>TRBV19|TRBJ1-5|once
CASSVRDRNQPQHF
>TRBV7-9|TRBJ1-4|NA
CASTQGGGDEKLFF
>TRBV18|TRBJ1-2|NA
CASSPSADFYGYTF
>TRBV5-5|TRBJ1-3|once
CASSIEVSGNTIYF
>TRBV9|TRBJ2-7|NA
CASSVGGGEQYF
>TRBV19|TRBJ1-2|few
CASSPQGAYGYTF
>TRBV28|TRBJ1-5|NA
CASSGGQGRRQPQHF
>TRBV11-2|TRBJ2-7|NA
CASSTTWDTTYEQYF